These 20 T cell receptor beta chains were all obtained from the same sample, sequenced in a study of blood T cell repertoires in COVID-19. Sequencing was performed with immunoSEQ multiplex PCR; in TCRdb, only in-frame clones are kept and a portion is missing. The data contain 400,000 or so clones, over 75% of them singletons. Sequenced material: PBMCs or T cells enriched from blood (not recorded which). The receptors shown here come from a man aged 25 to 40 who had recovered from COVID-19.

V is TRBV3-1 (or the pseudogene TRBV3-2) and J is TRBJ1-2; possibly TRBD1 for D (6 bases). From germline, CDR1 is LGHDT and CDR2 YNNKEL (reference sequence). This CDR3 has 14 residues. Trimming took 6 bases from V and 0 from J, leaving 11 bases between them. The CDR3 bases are TGTGCCAGCAGACAGGGTACCGCTAACTATGGCTACACCTTC. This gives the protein CASRQGTANYGYTF.

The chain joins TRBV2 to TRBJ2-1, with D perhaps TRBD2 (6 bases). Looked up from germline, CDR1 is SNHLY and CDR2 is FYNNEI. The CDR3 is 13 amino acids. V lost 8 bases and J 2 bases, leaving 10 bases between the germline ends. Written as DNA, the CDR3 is TGTGCCAGCTTGCGGGAAACCTACAATGAGCAGTTCTTC. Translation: CASLRETYNEQFF.

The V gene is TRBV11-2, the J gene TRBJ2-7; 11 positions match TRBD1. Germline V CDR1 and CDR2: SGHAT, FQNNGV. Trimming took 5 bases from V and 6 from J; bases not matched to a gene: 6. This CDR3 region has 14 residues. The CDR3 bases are TGTGCCAGCAGCCAGGGGACAGGGGGACCCGAGCAGTACTTC. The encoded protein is CASSQGTGGPEQYF.

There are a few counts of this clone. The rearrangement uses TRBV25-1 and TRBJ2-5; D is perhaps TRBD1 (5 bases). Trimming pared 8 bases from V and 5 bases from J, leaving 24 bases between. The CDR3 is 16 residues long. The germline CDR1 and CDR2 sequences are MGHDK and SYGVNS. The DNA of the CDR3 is TGTGCCAGCGACATCTTATGGGCAGGGCAAGGGGAGACCCAGTACTTC. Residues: CASDILWAGQGETQYF. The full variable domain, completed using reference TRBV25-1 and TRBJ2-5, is EADIYQTPRYLVIGTGKKITLECSQTMGHDKMYWYQQDPGMELHLIHYSYGVNSTEKGDLSSESTVSRIRTEHFPLTLESARPSHTSQYLCASDILWAGQGETQYFGPGTRLLVL.

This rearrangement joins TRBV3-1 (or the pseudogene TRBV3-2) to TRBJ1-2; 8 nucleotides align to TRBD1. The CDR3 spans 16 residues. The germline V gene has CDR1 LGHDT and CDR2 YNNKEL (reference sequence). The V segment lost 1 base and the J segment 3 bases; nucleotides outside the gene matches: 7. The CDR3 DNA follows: TGTGCCAGCAGCCAAGCGGCCGGACAGGGTGACTATGGCTACACCTTC. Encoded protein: CASSQAAGQGDYGYTF.

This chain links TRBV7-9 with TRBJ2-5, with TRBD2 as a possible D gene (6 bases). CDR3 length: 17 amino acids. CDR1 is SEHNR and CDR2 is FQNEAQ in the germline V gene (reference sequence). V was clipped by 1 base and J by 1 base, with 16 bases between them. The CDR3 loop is CASSLGPGRRGQETQYF. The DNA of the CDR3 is TGTGCCAGCAGCTTAGGGCCGGGACGGAGGGGCCAAGAGACCCAGTACTTC. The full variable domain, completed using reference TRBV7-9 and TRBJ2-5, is DTGVSQNPRHKITKRGQNVTFRCDPISEHNRLYWYRQTLGQGPEFLTYFQNEAQLEKSRLLSDRFSAERPKGSFSTLEIQRTEQGDSAMYLCASSLGPGRRGQETQYFGPGTRLLVL.

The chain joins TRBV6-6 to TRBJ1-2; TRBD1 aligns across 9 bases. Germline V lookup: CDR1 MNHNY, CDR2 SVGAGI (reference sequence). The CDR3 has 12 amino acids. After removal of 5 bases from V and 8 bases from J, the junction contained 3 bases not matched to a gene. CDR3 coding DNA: TGTGCCAGCAGTCGGGACAGGGAAGGCTACACCTTC. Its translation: CASSRDREGYTF.

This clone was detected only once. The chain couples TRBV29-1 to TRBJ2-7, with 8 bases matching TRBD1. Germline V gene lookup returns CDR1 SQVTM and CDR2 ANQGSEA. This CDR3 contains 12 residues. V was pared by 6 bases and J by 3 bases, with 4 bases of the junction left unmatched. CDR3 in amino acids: CSVLGQGYEQYF. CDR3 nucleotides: TGCAGCGTCCTCGGACAGGGCTACGAGCAGTACTTC.

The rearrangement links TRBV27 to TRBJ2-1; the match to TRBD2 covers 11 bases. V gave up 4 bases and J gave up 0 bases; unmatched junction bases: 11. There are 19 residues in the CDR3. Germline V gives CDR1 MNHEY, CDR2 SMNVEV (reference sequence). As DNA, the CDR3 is TGTGCCAGCAGTTCCTGGACTAGCGGGCCCTTGGGCTCCTACAATGAGCAGTTCTTC. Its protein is CASSSWTSGPLGSYNEQFF.

Written as DNA, the CDR3 is TGTGCCAGCAACCTTGATGGGCGTGATTACGAGCAGTACTTC. Translated: CASNLDGRDYEQYF. The genes are TRBV9 and TRBJ2-7; no firm D call. V shed 6 bases and J shed 4 bases, with 17 bases lying between them. From germline, CDR1 is SGDLS and CDR2 YYNGEE. CDR3 length: 14 residues.

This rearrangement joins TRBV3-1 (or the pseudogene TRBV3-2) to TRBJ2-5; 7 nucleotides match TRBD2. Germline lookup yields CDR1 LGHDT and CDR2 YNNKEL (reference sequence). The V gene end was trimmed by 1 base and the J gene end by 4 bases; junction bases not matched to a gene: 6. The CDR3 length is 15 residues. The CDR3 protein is CASSQVAGVAETQYF. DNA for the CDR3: TGTGCCAGCAGCCAAGTCGCGGGAGTGGCAGAGACCCAGTACTTC.

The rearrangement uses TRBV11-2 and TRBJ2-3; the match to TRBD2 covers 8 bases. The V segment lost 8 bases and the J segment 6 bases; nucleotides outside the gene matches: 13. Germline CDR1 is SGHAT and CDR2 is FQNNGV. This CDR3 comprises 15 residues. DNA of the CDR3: TGTGCCAGCTCCTTGGTTGGGACTAGGCTCGATACGCAGTATTTT. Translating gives CASSLVGTRLDTQYF.

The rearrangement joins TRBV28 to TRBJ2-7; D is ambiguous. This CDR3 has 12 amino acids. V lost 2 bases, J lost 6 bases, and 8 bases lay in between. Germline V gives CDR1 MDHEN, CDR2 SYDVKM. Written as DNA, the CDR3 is TGTGCCAGCAGTTTACAACAGCCCGAGCAGTACTTC. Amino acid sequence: CASSLQQPEQYF.

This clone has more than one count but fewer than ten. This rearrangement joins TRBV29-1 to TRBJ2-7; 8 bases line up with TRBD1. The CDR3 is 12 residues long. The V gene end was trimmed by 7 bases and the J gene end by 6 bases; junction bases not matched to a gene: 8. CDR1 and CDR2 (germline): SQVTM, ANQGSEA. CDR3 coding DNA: TGCAGCGCCGGACAGGGAACCGGCGAGCAGTACTTC. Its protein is CSAGQGTGEQYF.

The CDR3 nucleotides are TGTGCCAGCAGACTTGGACACGAAACTAACTATGGCTACACCTTC. Protein: CASRLGHETNYGYTF. The chain links TRBV7-9 to TRBJ1-2, with a weak D call TRBD1 (5 bases). This CDR3 spans 15 amino acids. V gave up 6 bases and J gave up 0 bases, with 14 bases separating them. Germline V lookup: CDR1 SEHNR, CDR2 FQNEAQ (reference sequence).

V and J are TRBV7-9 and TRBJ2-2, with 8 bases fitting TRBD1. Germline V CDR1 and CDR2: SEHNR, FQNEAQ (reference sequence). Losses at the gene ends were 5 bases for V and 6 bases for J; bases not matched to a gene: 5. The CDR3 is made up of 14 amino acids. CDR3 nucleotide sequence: TGTGCCAGCAGCCTGACAGGGGTGTCCGGGGAGCTGTTTTTT. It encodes CASSLTGVSGELFF.

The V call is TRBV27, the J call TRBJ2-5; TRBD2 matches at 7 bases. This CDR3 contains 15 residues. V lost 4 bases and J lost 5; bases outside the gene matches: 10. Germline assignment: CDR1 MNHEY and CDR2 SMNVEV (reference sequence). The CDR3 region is CASSSRLAAGETQYF. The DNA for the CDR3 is TGTGCCAGCAGTTCCAGACTAGCTGCGGGGGAGACCCAGTACTTC.

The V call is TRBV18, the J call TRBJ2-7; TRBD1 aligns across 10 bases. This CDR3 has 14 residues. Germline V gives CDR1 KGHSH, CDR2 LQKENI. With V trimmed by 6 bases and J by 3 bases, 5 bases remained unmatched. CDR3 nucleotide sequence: TGTGCCAGCTCCAAGGACAGGGGGTTCTACGAGCAGTACTTC. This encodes CASSKDRGFYEQYF.

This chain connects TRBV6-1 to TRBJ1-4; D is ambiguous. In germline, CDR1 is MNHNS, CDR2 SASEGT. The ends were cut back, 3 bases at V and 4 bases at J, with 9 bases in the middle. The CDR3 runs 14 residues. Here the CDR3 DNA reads TGTGCCAGCAGTGAGAGACGGGTTAATGAAAAACTGTTTTTT. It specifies CASSERRVNEKLFF.

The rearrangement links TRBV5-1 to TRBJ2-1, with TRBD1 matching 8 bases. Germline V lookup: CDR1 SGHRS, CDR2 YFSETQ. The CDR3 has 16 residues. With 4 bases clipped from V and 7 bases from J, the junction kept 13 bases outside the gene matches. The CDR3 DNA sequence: TGCGCCAGCAGCCTGCTCGGGACAGGAGCCGGGAATGAGCAGTTCTTC. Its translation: CASSLLGTGAGNEQFF.